These 24 T cell receptor beta chains originate from one sample sequenced in a study of chemoradiotherapy in HPV16-positive cancers. Clones were read by immunoSEQ multiplex PCR, and TCRdb kept only the in-frame ones, dropping some. The sample has 10,000 to 15,000 clones, 89% seen once; the top ten hold approximately 23%. The sequencing used blood, collected from a patient who underwent chemoradiotherapy. All receptors come from a human donor with HPV-associated anogenital cancer.

The chain employs TRBV19 and TRBJ2-7; D tentatively reads TRBD1 or TRBD2 (5 bases each). Germline CDR1 is LNHDA and CDR2 is SQIVND (reference sequence). The CDR3 contains 14 residues. V shed 7 bases and J shed 7 bases, with 20 bases lying between them. The CDR3 region has the DNA TGTGCCAGTACTCAGACGGGGACCTTAGGAGAGCAGTACTTC. It translates to CASTQTGTLGEQYF.

The chain employs TRBV4-1 and TRBJ1-1, with 9 bases fitting TRBD1. The CDR3 covers 17 residues. J gave up 7 bases and V 3 bases, and 15 bases lay outside the gene matches. Germline V gives CDR1 MGHRA, CDR2 YSYEKL. DNA for the CDR3: TGCGCCAGCAGCCACGTTAATCCTGGGACAGGGAGCGGTGAAGCTTTCTTT. Amino acids: CASSHVNPGTGSGEAFF.

This chain joins TRBV10-3 and TRBJ1-5, with D unresolved. The germline CDR1 and CDR2 sequences are ENHRY and SYGVKD. V lost 0 bases to trimming and J lost 0 bases, with 6 bases between them. The CDR3 runs to 15 residues. The CDR3 protein is CAISESPNSNQPQHF. The CDR3 bases are TGTGCCATCAGTGAGTCACCAAATAGCAATCAGCCCCAGCATTTT.

This rearrangement joins TRBV6-5 to TRBJ2-2; D remains ambiguous. The CDR3 sequence is 14 residues long. Per germline, CDR1 MNHEY and CDR2 SVGAGI. V dropped 6 bases and J dropped 1 base, with 9 bases sitting between them. CDR3 coding DNA: TGTGCCAGCAGCGACCGCGGGAACACCGGGGAGCTGTTTTTT. Its protein is CASSDRGNTGELFF.

This sequence joins TRBV7-9 and TRBJ2-5; TRBD1 agrees at 8 bases. This CDR3 has 16 amino acids. Trimming at V came to 5 bases and at J to 5 bases, leaving 13 bases not matched to a gene. The germline CDR1 and CDR2 sequences are SEHNR and FQNEAQ (reference sequence). CDR3 nucleotides: TGTGCCAGCAGCAAAGACAGGGGAATCGTGGGGGAGACCCAGTACTTC. Its protein is CASSKDRGIVGETQYF. The full variable domain, with the rest looked up from reference TRBV7-9 and TRBJ2-5, is DTGVSQNPRHKITKRGQNVTFRCDPISEHNRLYWYRQTLGQGPEFLTYFQNEAQLEKSRLLSDRFSAERPKGSFSTLEIQRTEQGDSAMYLCASSKDRGIVGETQYFGPGTRLLVL.

V and J are TRBV29-1 and TRBJ2-3; 14 bases fit TRBD2. Per the germline V gene, CDR1 is SQVTM and CDR2 is ANQGSEA. V dropped 3 bases and J dropped 6; count of bases not matched to a gene: 14. This CDR3 has 18 residues. As DNA, the CDR3 is TGCAGCGTTGATACAGGGCCGGGACTAGCGGGAGTTACCGATACGCAGTATTTT. Encoded protein: CSVDTGPGLAGVTDTQYF.

The CDR3 DNA is TGTGCCAGCAGTCCCTCAGGACTAGCGGGGGGGCGCTACGAGCAGTACTTC. Residues: CASSPSGLAGGRYEQYF. The rearrangement joins TRBV27 to TRBJ2-7, with 15 bases identical to TRBD2. J gave up 3 bases and V 5 bases, and 8 bases lay outside the gene matches. This CDR3 is built from 17 residues. Looked up from germline, CDR1 is MNHEY and CDR2 is SMNVEV (reference sequence).

This rearrangement joins TRBV5-1 to TRBJ2-7; D is tentatively TRBD1 or TRBD2 (5 bases each). This CDR3 comprises 12 residues. Trimming stripped 1 base from V and 6 bases from J, with 8 bases between. CDR1 is SGHRS and CDR2 is YFSETQ in the germline V gene. The CDR3 DNA reads as TGCGCCAGCAGCTTGCCAGGGACCGAGCAGTACTTC. This codes for CASSLPGTEQYF.

V gene TRBV7-6 combines with J gene TRBJ2-3; 7 nucleotides align to TRBD2. The V and J ends lost 5 bases and 3 bases, in that order; junction bases with no gene match: 11. The CDR3 is made up of 16 amino acids. Looked up from germline, CDR1 is SGHVS and CDR2 is FNYEAQ. CDR3 sequence (DNA): TGTGCCAGCAGCCCAAGAGCGGGACGGGCGACAGATACGCAGTATTTT. This codes for CASSPRAGRATDTQYF.

This chain connects TRBV27 to TRBJ2-1; TRBD2 aligns across 15 bases. V gave up 5 bases and J gave up 6 bases; unmatched junction bases: 8. Per germline, CDR1 MNHEY and CDR2 SMNVEV (reference sequence). The CDR3 runs 17 residues. CDR3 region: CASSPRTSGRAFNEQFF. CDR3 nucleotides: TGTGCCAGCAGTCCCCGGACTAGCGGGAGGGCCTTCAATGAGCAGTTCTTC.

The chain is built from TRBV19 and TRBJ2-4; 9 nucleotides agree with TRBD1. Germline CDR1 LNHDA, CDR2 SQIVND (reference sequence). The CDR3 consists of 13 residues. The J segment lost 7 bases and the V segment lost 3 bases, leaving 1 base of the junction unmatched. CDR3 amino acids: CASSIDRGNIQYF. CDR3 sequence (DNA): TGTGCCAGTAGTATTGACAGGGGGAACATTCAGTACTTC.

The chain is built from TRBV19 and TRBJ1-4, with D tentatively TRBD1 (6 bases). Trimming removed 8 bases at V and 7 bases at J, with 17 bases between. Germline V gives CDR1 LNHDA, CDR2 SQIVND (reference sequence). CDR3 length equals 14 residues. The DNA for the CDR3 is TGTGCCAGTGGGGGCGATTATGAGATTGAAAAACTGTTTTTT. This encodes CASGGDYEIEKLFF.

The J gene is TRBJ2-3, the V gene TRBV5-4; 10 positions agree with TRBD2. CDR1 and CDR2 (germline): SGHNT, YYREEE (reference sequence). The CDR3 covers 17 residues. Trimming removed 7 bases from V and 3 bases from J; junction bases left unmatched: 14. The CDR3 loop is CASRLMTLAGATDTQYF. CDR3 nucleotide sequence: TGTGCCAGCCGCCTAATGACTCTAGCGGGGGCGACAGATACGCAGTATTTT.

This clone was observed a single time. The chain joins TRBV7-9 to TRBJ2-7; 10 bases are shared with TRBD2. V lost 5 bases and J lost 6; bases outside the gene matches: 10. The CDR3 totals 15 residues. Germline loops: CDR1 SEHNR, CDR2 FQNEAQ (reference sequence). This CDR3 reads CASSIPAGGLPEQYF. The CDR3 nucleotides read TGTGCCAGCAGCATCCCAGCGGGGGGGCTCCCCGAGCAGTACTTC. Complete variable domain (other parts from reference TRBV7-9 and TRBJ2-7): DTGVSQNPRHKITKRGQNVTFRCDPISEHNRLYWYRQTLGQGPEFLTYFQNEAQLEKSRLLSDRFSAERPKGSFSTLEIQRTEQGDSAMYLCASSIPAGGLPEQYFGPGTRLTVT.

The CDR3 protein is CASAEGQPANYGYTF. As DNA, the CDR3 is TGTGCCAGCGCTGAGGGACAGCCCGCTAACTATGGCTACACCTTC. The V and J genes are TRBV21-1 and TRBJ1-2; the table's TRBD1 call for D was not verified on the DNA. TRBV21-1 is given as a pseudogene. The CDR3 has 15 amino acids.

The chain joins TRBV4-2 to TRBJ2-1, with 8 bases matching TRBD2. J was trimmed by 4 bases and V by 4 bases; bases with no gene match: 12. CDR1 is LGHNA, CDR2 YNFKEQ, per germline. This CDR3 has 17 amino acids. CDR3 DNA: TGTGCCAGCAGCCGCACCGCCCGGGGGGGCCGATACAATGAGCAGTTCTTC. Protein sequence: CASSRTARGGRYNEQFF.

This CDR3 is CASSRTGGSEQYF. CDR3 DNA sequence: TGTGCCAGCAGCCGTACAGGGGGCTCCGAGCAGTACTTC. The V gene is TRBV7-3, the J gene TRBJ2-7; 9 bases align to TRBD1. The CDR3 length is 13 residues. CDR1 and CDR2 from the germline V gene are SGHTA and FQGTGA. J lost 6 bases, V lost 5 bases, and 5 bases had no gene match.

This clone was observed a single time. This sequence joins TRBV27 and TRBJ2-2, with 9 bases matching TRBD1. This CDR3 contains 17 residues. V shed 4 bases, J shed 5 bases, and the junction held 11 bases outside the gene matches. Germline assignment: CDR1 MNHEY and CDR2 SMNVEV (reference sequence). CDR3 sequence reads: CASSSKQGTGRTGELFF. The CDR3 bases are TGTGCCAGCAGTTCTAAGCAAGGGACAGGGAGAACCGGGGAGCTGTTTTTT.

The chain employs TRBV19 and TRBJ2-1; D gene uncertain. Germline-derived CDR1 and CDR2 are LNHDA and SQIVND (reference sequence). Trimming stripped 6 bases from V and 4 bases from J, with 10 bases between. The CDR3 has 13 amino acids. This CDR3 is CASRRQGYNEQFF. The CDR3 nucleotides are TGTGCCAGTAGACGTCAAGGTTACAATGAGCAGTTCTTC.

V is TRBV9 and J is TRBJ2-7; D not certain. CDR1 and CDR2 (germline): SGDLS, YYNGEE. The V end lost 5 bases, the J end lost 8 bases, and 20 bases lay between the germline ends. This CDR3 comprises 14 residues. The DNA for the CDR3 is TGTGCCAGCAGTCGCGCAGGTGCTGAATTTCAGCAGTACTTC. This codes for CASSRAGAEFQQYF.

In this sample, this clone turned up once. The chain employs TRBV5-4 and TRBJ2-3; D possibly uses TRBD1 or TRBD2 (6 bases each). Between the trimmed V and J ends, which lost 0 bases and 1 base, there was a span of 12 bases. Germline CDR1 SGHNT, CDR2 YYREEE (reference sequence). The CDR3 has 16 residues. CDR3 DNA sequence: TGTGCCAGCAGCTTGGGGGGGGCAGAAGGCACAGATACGCAGTATTTT. Protein product: CASSLGGAEGTDTQYF.

V is TRBV4-1 and J is TRBJ2-1, with 16 bases fitting TRBD2. The CDR3 is 18 residues long. CDR1 and CDR2 from the germline V gene are MGHRA and YSYEKL. Trimming removed 1 base from V and 10 bases from J; junction bases left unmatched: 10. In DNA, the CDR3 is TGCGCCAGCAGCCAAGTCTCTCCCGGGACTAGCGGGAGGGTAGAGCAGTTCTTC. Its protein product is CASSQVSPGTSGRVEQFF.

V gene TRBV20-1 combines with J gene TRBJ2-7; D assignment may be TRBD1 or TRBD2 (5 bases each). The V gene's germline CDR1 is DFQATT and CDR2 SNEGSKA (reference sequence). V was shortened by 2 bases and J by 8 bases, with 10 bases between the two germline ends. The CDR3 loop spans 11 amino acids. The chain's CDR3 is CSARRDPKQYF. Written as DNA, the CDR3 is TGCAGTGCTAGAAGGGACCCCAAGCAGTACTTC.

This chain connects TRBV5-1 to TRBJ2-7; D is uncertain. The CDR3 has 15 residues. V lost 0 bases and J lost 5, with 15 bases in between. The germline gives CDR1 SGHRS, CDR2 YFSETQ. CDR3 sequence reads: CASSLAGLENDEQYF. The DNA for the CDR3 is TGCGCCAGCAGCTTGGCCGGGCTAGAAAATGACGAGCAGTACTTC.